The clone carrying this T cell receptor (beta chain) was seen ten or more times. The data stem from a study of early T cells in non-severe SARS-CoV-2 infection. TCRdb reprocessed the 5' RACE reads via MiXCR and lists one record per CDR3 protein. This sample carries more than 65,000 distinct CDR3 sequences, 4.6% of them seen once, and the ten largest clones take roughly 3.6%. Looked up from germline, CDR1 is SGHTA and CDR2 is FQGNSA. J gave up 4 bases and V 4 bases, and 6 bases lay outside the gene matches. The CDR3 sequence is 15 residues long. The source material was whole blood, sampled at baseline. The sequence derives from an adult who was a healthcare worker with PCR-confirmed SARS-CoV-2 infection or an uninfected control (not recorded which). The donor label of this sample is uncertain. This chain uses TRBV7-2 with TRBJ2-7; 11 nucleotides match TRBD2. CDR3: CASSSGTSGNYEQYF. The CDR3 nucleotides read TGTGCCAGCAGCTCAGGGACTAGCGGTAATTACGAGCAGTACTTC.